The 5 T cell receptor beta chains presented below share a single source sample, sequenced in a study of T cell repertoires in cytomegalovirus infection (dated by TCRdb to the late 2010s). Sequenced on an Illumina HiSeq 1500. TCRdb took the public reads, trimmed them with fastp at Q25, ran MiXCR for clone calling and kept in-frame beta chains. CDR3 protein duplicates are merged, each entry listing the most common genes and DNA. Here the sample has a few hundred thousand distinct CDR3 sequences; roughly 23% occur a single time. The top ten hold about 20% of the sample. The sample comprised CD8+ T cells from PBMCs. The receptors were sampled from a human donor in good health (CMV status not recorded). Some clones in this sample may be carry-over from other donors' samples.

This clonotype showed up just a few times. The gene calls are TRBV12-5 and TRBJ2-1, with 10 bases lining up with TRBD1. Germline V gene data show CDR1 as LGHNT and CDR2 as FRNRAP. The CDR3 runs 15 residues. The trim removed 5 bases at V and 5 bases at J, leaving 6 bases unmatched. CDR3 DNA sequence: TGTGCTAGTGGTACTTGGACAGGGGGACACAATGAGCAGTTCTTC. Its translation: CASGTWTGGHNEQFF.

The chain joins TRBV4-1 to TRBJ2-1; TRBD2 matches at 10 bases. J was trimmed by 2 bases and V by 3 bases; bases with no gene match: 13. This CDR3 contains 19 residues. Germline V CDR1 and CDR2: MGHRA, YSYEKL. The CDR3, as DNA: TGCGCCAGCAGCCAGAGGGAGCGGGGGGGGGGCAGGACCTACAATGAGCAGTTCTTC. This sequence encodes CASSQRERGGGRTYNEQFF.

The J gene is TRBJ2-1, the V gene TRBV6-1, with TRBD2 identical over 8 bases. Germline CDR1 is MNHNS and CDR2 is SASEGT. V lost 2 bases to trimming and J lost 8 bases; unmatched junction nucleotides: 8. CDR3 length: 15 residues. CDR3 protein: CASSESGLVQHEQFF. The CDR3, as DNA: TGTGCCAGCAGTGAATCGGGACTAGTCCAACATGAGCAGTTCTTC.

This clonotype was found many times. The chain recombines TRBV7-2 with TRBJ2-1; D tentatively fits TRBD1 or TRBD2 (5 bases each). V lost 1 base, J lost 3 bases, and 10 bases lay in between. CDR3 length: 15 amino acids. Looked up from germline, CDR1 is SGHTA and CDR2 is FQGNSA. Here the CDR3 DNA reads TGTGCCAGCAGCTTAGGAGGGGCGGTCTACAATGAGCAGTTCTTC. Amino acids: CASSLGGAVYNEQFF. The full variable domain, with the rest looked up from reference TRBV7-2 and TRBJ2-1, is GAGVSQSPSNKVTEKGKDVELRCDPISGHTALYWYRQSLGQGLEFLIYFQGNSAPDKSGLPSDRFSAERTGGSVSTLTIQRTQQEDSAVYLCASSLGGAVYNEQFFGPGTRLTVL.

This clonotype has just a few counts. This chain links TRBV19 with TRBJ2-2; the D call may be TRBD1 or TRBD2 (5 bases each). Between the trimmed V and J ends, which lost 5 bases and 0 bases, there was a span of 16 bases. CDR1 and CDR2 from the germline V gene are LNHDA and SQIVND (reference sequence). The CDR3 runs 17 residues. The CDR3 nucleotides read TGTGCCAGTAGTTACCCCAGGGACGATCCGAACACCGGGGAGCTGTTTTTT. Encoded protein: CASSYPRDDPNTGELFF.